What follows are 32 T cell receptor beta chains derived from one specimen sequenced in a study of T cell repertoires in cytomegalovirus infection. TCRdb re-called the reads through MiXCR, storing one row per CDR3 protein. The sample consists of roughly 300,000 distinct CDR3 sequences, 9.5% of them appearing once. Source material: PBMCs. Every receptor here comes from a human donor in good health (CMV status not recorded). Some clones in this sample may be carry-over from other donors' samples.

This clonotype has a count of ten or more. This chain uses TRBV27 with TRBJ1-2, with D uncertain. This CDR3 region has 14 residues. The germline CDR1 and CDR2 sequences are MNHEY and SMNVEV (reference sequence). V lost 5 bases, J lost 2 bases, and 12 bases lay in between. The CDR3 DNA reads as TGTGCCAGCAGTCCCCGGACGGGAAACTATGGCTACACCTTC. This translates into CASSPRTGNYGYTF.

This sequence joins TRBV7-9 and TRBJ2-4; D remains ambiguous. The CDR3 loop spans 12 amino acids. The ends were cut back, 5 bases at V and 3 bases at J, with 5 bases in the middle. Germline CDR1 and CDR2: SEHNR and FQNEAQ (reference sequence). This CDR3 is CASSQGKNIQYF. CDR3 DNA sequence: TGTGCCAGCAGCCAAGGCAAAAACATTCAGTACTTC.

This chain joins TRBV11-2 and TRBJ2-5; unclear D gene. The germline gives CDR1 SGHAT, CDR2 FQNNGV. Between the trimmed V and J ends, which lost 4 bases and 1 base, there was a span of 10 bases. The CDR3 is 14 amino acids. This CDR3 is CASSSGPRQETQYF. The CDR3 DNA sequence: TGTGCCAGCAGCTCAGGACCGCGCCAAGAGACCCAGTACTTC.

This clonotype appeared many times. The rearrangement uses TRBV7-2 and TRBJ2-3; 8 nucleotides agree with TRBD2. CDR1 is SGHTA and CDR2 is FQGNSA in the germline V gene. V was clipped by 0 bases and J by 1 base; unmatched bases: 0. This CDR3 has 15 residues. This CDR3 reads CASSLARGGTDTQYF. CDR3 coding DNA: TGTGCCAGCAGCTTAGCGCGGGGGGGCACAGATACGCAGTATTTT. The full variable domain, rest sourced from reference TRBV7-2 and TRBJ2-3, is GAGVSQSPSNKVTEKGKDVELRCDPISGHTALYWYRQSLGQGLEFLIYFQGNSAPDKSGLPSDRFSAERTGGSVSTLTIQRTQQEDSAVYLCASSLARGGTDTQYFGPGTRLTVL.

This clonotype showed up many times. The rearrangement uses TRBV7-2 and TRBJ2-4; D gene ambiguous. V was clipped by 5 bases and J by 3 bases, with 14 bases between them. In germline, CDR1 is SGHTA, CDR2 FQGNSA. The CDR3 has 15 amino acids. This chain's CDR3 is CASSGQNLGKNIQYF. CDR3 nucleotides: TGTGCCAGCAGCGGGCAAAATCTGGGCAAAAACATTCAGTACTTC. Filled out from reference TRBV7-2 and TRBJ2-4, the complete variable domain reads GAGVSQSPSNKVTEKGKDVELRCDPISGHTALYWYRQSLGQGLEFLIYFQGNSAPDKSGLPSDRFSAERTGGSVSTLTIQRTQQEDSAVYLCASSGQNLGKNIQYFGAGTRLSVL.

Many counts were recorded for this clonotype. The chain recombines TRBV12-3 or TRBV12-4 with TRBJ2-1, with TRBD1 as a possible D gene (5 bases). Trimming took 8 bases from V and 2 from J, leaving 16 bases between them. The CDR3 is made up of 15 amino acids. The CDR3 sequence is CASAMGQNPYNEQFF. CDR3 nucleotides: TGTGCCAGCGCCATGGGGCAGAACCCCTACAATGAGCAGTTCTTC.

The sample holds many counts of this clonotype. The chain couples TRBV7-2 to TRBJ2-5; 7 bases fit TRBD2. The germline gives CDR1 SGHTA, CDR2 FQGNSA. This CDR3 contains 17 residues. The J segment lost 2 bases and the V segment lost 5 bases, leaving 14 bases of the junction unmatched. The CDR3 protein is CASSDPRGDGKQETQYF. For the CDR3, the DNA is TGTGCCAGCAGCGACCCACGGGGGGACGGAAAACAAGAGACCCAGTACTTC.

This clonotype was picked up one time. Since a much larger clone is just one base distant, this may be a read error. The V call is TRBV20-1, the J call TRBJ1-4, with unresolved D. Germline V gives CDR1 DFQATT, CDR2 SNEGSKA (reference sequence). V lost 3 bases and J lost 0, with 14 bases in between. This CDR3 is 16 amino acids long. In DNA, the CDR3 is TGCAGTGCTAGGTCGCCCTCCTCGGCAACTAATGAAAAACTGTTTTTT. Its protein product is CSARSPSSATNEKLFF.

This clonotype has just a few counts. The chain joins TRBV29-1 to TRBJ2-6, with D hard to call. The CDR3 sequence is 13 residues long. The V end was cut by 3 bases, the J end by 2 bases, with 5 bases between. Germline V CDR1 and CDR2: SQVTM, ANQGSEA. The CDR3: CSVDGAGANVLTF. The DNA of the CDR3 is TGCAGCGTTGATGGGGCTGGGGCCAACGTCCTGACTTTC.

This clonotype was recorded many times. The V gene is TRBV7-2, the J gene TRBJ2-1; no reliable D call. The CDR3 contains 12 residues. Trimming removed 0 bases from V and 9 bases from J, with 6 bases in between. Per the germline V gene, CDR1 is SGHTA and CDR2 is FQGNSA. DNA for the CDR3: TGTGCCAGCAGCTTAGCCAAAGGTGAGCAGTTCTTC. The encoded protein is CASSLAKGEQFF.

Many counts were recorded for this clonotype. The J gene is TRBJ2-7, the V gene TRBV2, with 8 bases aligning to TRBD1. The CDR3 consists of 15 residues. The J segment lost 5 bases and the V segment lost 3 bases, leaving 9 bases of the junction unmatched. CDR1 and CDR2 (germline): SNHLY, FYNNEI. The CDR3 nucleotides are TGTGCCAGCAGTGAGCGAGGACAGGGTTGGAACGAGCAGTACTTC. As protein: CASSERGQGWNEQYF.

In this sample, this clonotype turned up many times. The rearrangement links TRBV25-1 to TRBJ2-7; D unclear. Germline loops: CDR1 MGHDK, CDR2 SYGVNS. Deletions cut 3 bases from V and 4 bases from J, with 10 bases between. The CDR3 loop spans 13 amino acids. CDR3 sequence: CASSEGRSYEQYF. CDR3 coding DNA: TGTGCCAGCAGTGAGGGTAGGTCGTACGAGCAGTACTTC.

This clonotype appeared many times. The CDR3 region is CSARVTGGSRPGQPQHF. CDR3 DNA: TGCAGTGCTAGAGTAACAGGGGGGTCCAGACCAGGCCAGCCCCAGCATTTT. The J gene is TRBJ1-5, the V gene TRBV20-1, with 8 bases that match TRBD1. The CDR3 loop spans 17 amino acids. Germline CDR1 is DFQATT and CDR2 is SNEGSKA (reference sequence). J gave up 7 bases and V 1 base, and 15 bases lay outside the gene matches.

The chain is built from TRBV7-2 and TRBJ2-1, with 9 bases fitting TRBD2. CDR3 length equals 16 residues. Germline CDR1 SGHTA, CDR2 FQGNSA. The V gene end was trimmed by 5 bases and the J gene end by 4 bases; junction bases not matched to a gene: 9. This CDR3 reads CASSRPGAGGYNEQFF. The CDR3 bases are TGTGCCAGCAGCCGGCCCGGGGCGGGGGGGTACAATGAGCAGTTCTTC.

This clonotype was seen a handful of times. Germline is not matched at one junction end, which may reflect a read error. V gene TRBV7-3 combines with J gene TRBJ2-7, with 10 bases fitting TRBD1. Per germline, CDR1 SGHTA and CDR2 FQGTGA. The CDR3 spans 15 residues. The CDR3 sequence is CVSSHAGTGVYEQYF. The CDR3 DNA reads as TGTGTCAGCAGCCATGCCGGGACAGGGGTCTACGAGCAGTACTTC.

In nucleotides, the CDR3 is TGCAGTGCTAGAGATATTTATAAAACTACAGGGGGCGGAGAGACCCAGTACTTC. Encoded protein: CSARDIYKTTGGGETQYF. This chain joins TRBV20-1 and TRBJ2-5, with TRBD1 matching 9 bases. The germline V gene encodes CDR1 DFQATT and CDR2 SNEGSKA (reference sequence). The CDR3 covers 18 residues. Losses at the gene ends were 0 bases for V and 4 bases for J; bases not matched to a gene: 15.

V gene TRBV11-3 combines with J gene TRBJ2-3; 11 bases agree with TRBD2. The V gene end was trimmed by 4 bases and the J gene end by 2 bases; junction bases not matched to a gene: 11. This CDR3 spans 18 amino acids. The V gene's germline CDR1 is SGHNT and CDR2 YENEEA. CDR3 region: CASSSGPSGRLVTDTQYF. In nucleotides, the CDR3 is TGTGCCAGCAGCTCCGGGCCTAGCGGGAGGCTTGTCACAGATACGCAGTATTTT. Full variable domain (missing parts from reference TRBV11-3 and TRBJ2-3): EAGVVQSPRYKIIEKKQPVAFWCNPISGHNTLYWYLQNLGQGPELLIRYENEEAVDDSQLPKDRFSAERLKGVDSTLKIQPAELGDSAVYLCASSSGPSGRLVTDTQYFGPGTRLTVL.

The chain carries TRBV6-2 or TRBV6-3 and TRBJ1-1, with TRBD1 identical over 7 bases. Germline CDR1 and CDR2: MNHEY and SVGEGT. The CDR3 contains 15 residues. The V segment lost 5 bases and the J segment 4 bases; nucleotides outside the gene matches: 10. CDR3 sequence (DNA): TGTGCCAGCAGTCCCCACCGACAGGGCGGCACTGAAGCTTTCTTT. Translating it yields CASSPHRQGGTEAFF.

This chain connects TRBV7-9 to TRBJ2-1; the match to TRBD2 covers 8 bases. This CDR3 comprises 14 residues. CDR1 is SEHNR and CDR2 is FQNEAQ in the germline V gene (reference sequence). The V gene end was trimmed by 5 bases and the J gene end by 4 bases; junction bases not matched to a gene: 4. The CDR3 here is CASSPGTRYNEQFF. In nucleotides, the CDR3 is TGTGCCAGCAGCCCCGGGACTAGATACAATGAGCAGTTCTTC.

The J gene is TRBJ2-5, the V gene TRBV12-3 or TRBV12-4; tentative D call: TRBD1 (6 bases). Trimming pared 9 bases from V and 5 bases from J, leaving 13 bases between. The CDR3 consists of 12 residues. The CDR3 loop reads CASSGDGETQYF. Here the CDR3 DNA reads TGTGCCAGTTCAGGGGACGGTGAGACCCAGTACTTC.

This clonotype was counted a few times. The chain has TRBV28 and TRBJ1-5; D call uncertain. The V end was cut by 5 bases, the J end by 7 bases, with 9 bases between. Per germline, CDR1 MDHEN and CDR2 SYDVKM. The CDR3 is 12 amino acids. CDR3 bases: TGTGCCAGCAGTCCGCCCTCACAGCCCCAGCATTTT. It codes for CASSPPSQPQHF.

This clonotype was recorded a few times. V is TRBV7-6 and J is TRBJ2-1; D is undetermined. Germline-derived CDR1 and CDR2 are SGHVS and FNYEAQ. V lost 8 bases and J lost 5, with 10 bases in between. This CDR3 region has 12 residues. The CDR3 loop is CASARPNNEQFF. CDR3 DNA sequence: TGTGCCAGCGCTAGACCCAACAATGAGCAGTTCTTC.

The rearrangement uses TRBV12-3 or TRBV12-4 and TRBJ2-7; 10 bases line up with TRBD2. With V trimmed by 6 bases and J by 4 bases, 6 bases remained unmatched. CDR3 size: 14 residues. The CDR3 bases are TGTGCCAGCAGACATTGGACTAGCGGTTACGAGCAGTACTTC. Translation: CASRHWTSGYEQYF.

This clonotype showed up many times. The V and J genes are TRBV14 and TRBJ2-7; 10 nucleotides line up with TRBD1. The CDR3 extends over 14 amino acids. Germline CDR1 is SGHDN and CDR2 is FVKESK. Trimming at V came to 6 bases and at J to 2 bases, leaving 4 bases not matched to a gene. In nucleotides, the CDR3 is TGTGCCAGCAGTCAGGGACAGGGGCCCTACGAGCAGTACTTC. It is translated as CASSQGQGPYEQYF. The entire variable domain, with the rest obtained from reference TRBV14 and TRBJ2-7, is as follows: EAGVTQFPSHSVIEKGQTVTLRCDPISGHDNLYWYRRVMGKEIKFLLHFVKESKQDESGMPNNRFLAERTGGTYSTLKVQPAELEDSGVYFCASSQGQGPYEQYFGPGTRLTVT.

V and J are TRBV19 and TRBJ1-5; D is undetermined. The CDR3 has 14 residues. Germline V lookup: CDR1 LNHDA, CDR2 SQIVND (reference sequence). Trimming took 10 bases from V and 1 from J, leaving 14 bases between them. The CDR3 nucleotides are TGTGCCACTGCGGGTCAGGAGAGCAATCAGCCCCAGCATTTT. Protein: CATAGQESNQPQHF.

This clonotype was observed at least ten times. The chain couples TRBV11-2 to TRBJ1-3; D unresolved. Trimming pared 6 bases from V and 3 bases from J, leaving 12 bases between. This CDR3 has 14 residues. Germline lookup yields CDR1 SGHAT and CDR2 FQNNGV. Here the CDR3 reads CASRSFNFGNTIYF. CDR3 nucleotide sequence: TGTGCCAGCAGGAGCTTCAACTTTGGAAACACCATATATTTT.

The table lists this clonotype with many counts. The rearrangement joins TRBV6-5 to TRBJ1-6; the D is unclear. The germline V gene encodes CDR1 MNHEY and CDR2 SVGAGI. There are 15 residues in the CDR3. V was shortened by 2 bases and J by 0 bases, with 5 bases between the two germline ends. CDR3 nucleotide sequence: TGTGCCAGCAGTTACAGGCTCTCCTATAATTCACCCCTCCACTTT. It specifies CASSYRLSYNSPLHF.

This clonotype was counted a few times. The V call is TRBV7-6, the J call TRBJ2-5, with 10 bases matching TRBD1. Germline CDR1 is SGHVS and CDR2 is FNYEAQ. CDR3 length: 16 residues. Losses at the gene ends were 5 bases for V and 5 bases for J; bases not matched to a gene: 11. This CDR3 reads CASSLGQGGTSETQYF. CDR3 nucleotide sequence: TGTGCCAGCAGCCTAGGACAGGGGGGTACCTCGGAGACCCAGTACTTC.

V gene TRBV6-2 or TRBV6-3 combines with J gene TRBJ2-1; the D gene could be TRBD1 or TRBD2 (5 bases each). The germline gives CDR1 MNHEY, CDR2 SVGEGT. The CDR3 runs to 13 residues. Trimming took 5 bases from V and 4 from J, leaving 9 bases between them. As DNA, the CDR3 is TGTGCCAGCAGTGAGGGACCTTACAATGAGCAGTTCTTC. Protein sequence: CASSEGPYNEQFF.

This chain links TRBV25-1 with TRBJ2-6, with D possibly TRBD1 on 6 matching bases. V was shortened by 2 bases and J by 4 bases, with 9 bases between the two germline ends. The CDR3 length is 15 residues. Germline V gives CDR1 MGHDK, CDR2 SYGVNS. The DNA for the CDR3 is TGTGCCAGCAGTGAACCAGGGGTCGGGGCCAACGTCCTGACTTTC. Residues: CASSEPGVGANVLTF.

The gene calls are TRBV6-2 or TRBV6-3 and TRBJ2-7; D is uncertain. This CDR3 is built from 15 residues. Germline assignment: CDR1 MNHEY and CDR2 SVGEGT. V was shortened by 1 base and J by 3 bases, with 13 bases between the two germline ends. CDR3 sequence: CASSYFQPGVYEQYF. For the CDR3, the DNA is TGTGCCAGCAGTTACTTCCAGCCAGGCGTCTACGAGCAGTACTTC.

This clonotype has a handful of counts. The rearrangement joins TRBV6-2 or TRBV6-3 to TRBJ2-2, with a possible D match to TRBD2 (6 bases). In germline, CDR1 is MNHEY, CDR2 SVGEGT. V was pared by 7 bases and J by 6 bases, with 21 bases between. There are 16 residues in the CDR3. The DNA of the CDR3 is TGTGCCAGCAAAGGGTGGCCAAAAGGGGAGGCCGGGGAGCTGTTTTTT. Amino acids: CASKGWPKGEAGELFF.